The T cell receptor beta chain described here comes from a study of blood T cell repertoires in COVID-19. Repertoires were generated with immunoSEQ multiplex PCR, while TCRdb's copy carries only in-frame clones and drops some. The sample lists roughly 260,000 clones; approximately 86% were seen once. Trimming took 8 bases from V and 4 from J; bases not matched to a gene: 10. Germline values: CDR1 LGHNT, CDR2 FRNRAP. CDR3 length equals 15 residues. The sequence was obtained from a middle-aged man who had recovered from COVID-19. V and J are TRBV12-5 and TRBJ2-1; 8 bases fit TRBD1. The sequenced sample was peripheral blood. In DNA form, the CDR3 reads TGTGCTAGTAAAGAGGCAGGGGGCTTGTACAATGAGCAGTTCTTC. Its protein is CASKEAGGLYNEQFF. Supplemented by reference TRBV12-5 and TRBJ2-1, the full variable domain reads DARVTQTPRHKVTEMGQEVTMRCQPILGHNTVFWYRQTMMQGLELLAYFRNRAPLDDSGMPKDRFSAEMPDATLATLKIQPSEPRDSAVYFCASKEAGGLYNEQFFGPGTRLTVL.